These 5 T cell receptor beta chains were all obtained from the same sample, sequenced in a study of early T cells in non-severe SARS-CoV-2 infection. TCRdb called the 5' RACE reads again in MiXCR, with one record for every CDR3 protein. The data contain roughly 80,000 distinct CDR3 sequences, around 15% of them singletons. The sample comprised whole blood. Source of these receptors: an adult who was a healthcare worker with PCR-confirmed SARS-CoV-2 infection or an uninfected control (not recorded which).

This clonotype was recorded at least ten times. This chain links TRBV19 with TRBJ2-5; TRBD1 is a possible D gene (5 bases). Germline V gives CDR1 LNHDA, CDR2 SQIVND (reference sequence). The CDR3 is made up of 13 amino acids. Trimming pared 6 bases from V and 2 bases from J, leaving 10 bases between. CDR3 nucleotides: TGTGCCAGTAGCTACCAGGGACAAGAGACCCAGTACTTC. Its protein is CASSYQGQETQYF.

Points on this clonotype: Lacking the conserved final phenylalanine or tryptophan, this CDR3 likely reflects a read error. Because the CDR3's place on the DNA is in doubt, the DNA is left out and the CDR3 is given as listed by TCRdb. This chain uses TRBV29-1 with TRBJ2-1; the table's D call TRBD2 went unverified against the DNA. The CDR3 has 10 amino acids, counting both end residues. Germline V lookup: CDR1 SQVTM, CDR2 ANQGSEA. CDR3 loop: CSVESLAGDI.

Ten or more counts support this clonotype. The chain combines TRBV6-1 with TRBJ2-3, with TRBD1 identical over 7 bases. CDR1 and CDR2 from the germline V gene are MNHNS and SASEGT. The CDR3 spans 17 residues. V shed 0 bases and J 3 bases; nucleotides not matched to a gene: 9. CDR3 DNA sequence: TGTGCCAGCAGTGAAGCCCAGACAGGGTACTTTACAGATACGCAGTATTTT. As protein: CASSEAQTGYFTDTQYF.

Many counts were recorded for this clonotype. The rearrangement joins TRBV7-8 to TRBJ2-2; TRBD1 or TRBD2 may be the D gene (5 bases each). V was trimmed by 5 bases and J by 5 bases, leaving 18 bases between them. Germline values: CDR1 SGHVS, CDR2 FQNEAQ. This CDR3 comprises 16 residues. The CDR3 sequence is CASSVTGPRATGELFF. The CDR3 DNA follows: TGTGCCAGCAGCGTTACGGGACCCCGCGCAACCGGGGAGCTGTTTTTT.

The table lists this clonotype with many counts. CDR3 sequence reads: CASSPKAAPKETQYF. For the CDR3, the DNA is TGTGCCAGCAGCCCCAAAGCGGCGCCGAAAGAGACCCAGTACTTC. J is TRBJ2-5 and V is TRBV11-2, with a weak D call TRBD2 (5 bases). Germline-derived CDR1 and CDR2 are SGHAT and FQNNGV. This CDR3 contains 15 residues. V dropped 5 bases and J dropped 3 bases, with 16 bases sitting between them. The variable domain in full, with the rest retrieved from reference TRBV11-2 and TRBJ2-5, is EAGVAQSPRYKIIEKRQSVAFWCNPISGHATLYWYQQILGQGPKLLIQFQNNGVVDDSQLPKDRFSAERLKGVDSTLKIQPAKLEDSAVYLCASSPKAAPKETQYFGPGTRLLVL.